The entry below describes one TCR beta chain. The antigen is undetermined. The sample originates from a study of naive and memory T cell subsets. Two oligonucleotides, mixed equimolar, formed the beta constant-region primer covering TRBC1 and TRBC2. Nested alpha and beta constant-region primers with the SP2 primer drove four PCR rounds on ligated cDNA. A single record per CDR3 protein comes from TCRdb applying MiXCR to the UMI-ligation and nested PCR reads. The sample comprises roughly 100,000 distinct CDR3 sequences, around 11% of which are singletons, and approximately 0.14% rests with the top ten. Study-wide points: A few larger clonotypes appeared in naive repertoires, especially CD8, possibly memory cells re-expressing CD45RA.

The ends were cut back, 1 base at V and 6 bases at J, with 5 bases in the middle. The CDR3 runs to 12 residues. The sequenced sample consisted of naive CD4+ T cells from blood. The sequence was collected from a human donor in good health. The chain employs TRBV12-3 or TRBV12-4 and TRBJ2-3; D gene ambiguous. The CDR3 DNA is TGTGCCAGCAGTTTAGGAAGGGATACGCAGTATTTT. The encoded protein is CASSLGRDTQYF.